One and the same sample provided the 30 T cell receptor beta chains below, sequenced in a study of regulatory T cells in long-lasting Graves disease. Time point here: newly diagnosed GD, antithyroid drugs for less than 3 months. PBMC RNA was the source of the TCR library. CDR3-region Arm-PCR and iRepertoire HTBI primers produced the TCR beta libraries. TCRdb called the multiplex PCR reads again in MiXCR, with one record for every CDR3 protein. The sample consists of hundreds of thousands of distinct CDR3 sequences, around 16% of them appearing once. The sequencing used peripheral blood mononuclear cells (PBMCs), collected at new diagnosis, from a patient treated with antithyroid drugs. Receptor source: a female donor with Graves disease.

The table lists this clonotype with many counts. The V call is TRBV6-1, the J call TRBJ1-1; tentatively, D is TRBD1 (5 bases). Germline V gene lookup returns CDR1 MNHNS and CDR2 SASEGT. The CDR3 extends over 16 amino acids. Trimming stripped 6 bases from V and 0 bases from J, with 17 bases between. The CDR3 spells CASSLPPGPMNTEAFF. In DNA, the CDR3 is TGTGCCAGCAGCCTACCCCCGGGACCGATGAACACTGAAGCTTTCTTT.

At least ten counts were recorded for this clonotype. The chain is built from TRBV20-1 and TRBJ1-2; D might be TRBD1 (5 bases). Germline CDR1 reads DFQATT; CDR2 reads SNEGSKA (reference sequence). Trimming cost V 1 base and J 6 bases, with 21 bases left between them. CDR3 length: 16 residues. CDR3 in amino acids: CSARGTRRQTVDGYTF. The CDR3 DNA reads as TGCAGTGCTAGAGGGACGAGGAGACAGACGGTTGATGGCTACACCTTC.

This clonotype came up many times. The genes are TRBV5-1 and TRBJ1-3; D ambiguous. V was pared by 4 bases and J by 0 bases, with 11 bases between. This CDR3 is 15 amino acids long. Germline-derived CDR1 and CDR2 are SGHRS and YFSETQ. CDR3 in amino acids: CASSPTRDSGNTIYF. The CDR3 DNA reads TGCGCCAGCAGCCCTACACGAGACTCTGGAAACACCATATATTTT.

This clonotype was counted between two and nine times. The rearrangement joins TRBV6-2 or TRBV6-3 to TRBJ1-5, with D possibly being TRBD1 (5 bases). The CDR3 extends over 16 amino acids. Between the trimmed V and J ends, which lost 0 bases and 3 bases, there was a span of 12 bases. The V gene's germline CDR1 is MNHEY and CDR2 SVGEGT. The CDR3 region has the DNA TGTGCCAGCAGTTACTCGGAGCCAGGGTACAATCAGCCCCAGCATTTT. This translates into CASSYSEPGYNQPQHF.

This clonotype was picked up a small number of times. V gene TRBV4-3 combines with J gene TRBJ2-7, with TRBD1 identical over 7 bases. Germline V lookup: CDR1 LGHNA, CDR2 YSLEER. V dropped 5 bases and J dropped 3; count of bases not matched to a gene: 13. CDR3 length: 16 residues. The CDR3 loop reads CASSEGPGQRYYEQYF. CDR3 DNA sequence: TGCGCCAGCAGCGAAGGACCGGGACAGAGATACTACGAGCAGTACTTC.

This clonotype appeared many times. The V gene is TRBV28, the J gene TRBJ1-1, with a possible D match to TRBD1 (5 bases). From germline, CDR1 is MDHEN and CDR2 SYDVKM. This CDR3 comprises 16 residues. Deletions cut 1 base from V and 1 base from J, with 13 bases between. CDR3 sequence (DNA): TGTGCCAGCAGTTTATTACGCGGGACCGGGAACACTGAAGCTTTCTTT. Its translation: CASSLLRGTGNTEAFF.

The gene calls are TRBV28 and TRBJ1-2; D gene ambiguous. Trimming removed 6 bases at V and 5 bases at J, with 13 bases between. The germline V gene encodes CDR1 MDHEN and CDR2 SYDVKM. This CDR3 comprises 13 residues. DNA for the CDR3: TGTGCCAGCAGCCCAATAACACCTTATGGCTACACCTTC. It is translated as CASSPITPYGYTF.

For this clonotype: A single base is all that separates this from a far larger clone, so a read error is likely. The CDR3 DNA sequence: TGTGCCAGCAGCGGACACTCCGATGAGCAGTTCTTC. This codes for CASSGHSDEQFF. This rearrangement joins TRBV11-2 to TRBJ2-1; perhaps TRBD1 as D (5 bases). Trimming took 5 bases from V and 8 from J, leaving 10 bases between them. This CDR3 has 12 amino acids. From germline, CDR1 is SGHAT and CDR2 FQNNGV.

This clonotype has a handful of counts. The V gene is TRBV5-4, the J gene TRBJ2-1, with a weak D call TRBD1 (5 bases). This CDR3 region has 15 residues. Germline assignment: CDR1 SGHNT and CDR2 YYREEE (reference sequence). Trimming removed 2 bases from V and 2 bases from J, with 11 bases in between. CDR3 nucleotides: TGTGCCAGCAGCTTAAGGTCAGGGCCCTACAATGAGCAGTTCTTC. Protein: CASSLRSGPYNEQFF.

This clonotype was seen many times. CDR3 sequence reads: CASSLDRDRGFTDTQYF. Here the CDR3 DNA reads TGTGCCAGCAGCTTAGACCGGGACAGGGGATTCACAGATACGCAGTATTTT. The chain carries TRBV11-2 and TRBJ2-3; 10 bases fit TRBD1. This CDR3 contains 17 residues. Germline V CDR1 and CDR2: SGHAT, FQNNGV. The V and J ends lost 0 bases and 2 bases, in that order; junction bases with no gene match: 5.

This clonotype showed up just a few times. V usage is TRBV18 and J usage is TRBJ2-7; 11 nucleotides line up with TRBD1. V trimming: 4 bases; J trimming: 4 bases; junction bases outside the gene matches: 3. Per germline, CDR1 KGHSH and CDR2 LQKENI. CDR3 length: 14 residues. Written as DNA, the CDR3 is TGTGCCAGCTCACAGGGACAGGGGGTTTACGAGCAGTACTTC. This codes for CASSQGQGVYEQYF.

The chain links TRBV6-1 to TRBJ1-2; 8 bases map to TRBD1. Losses at the gene ends were 3 bases for V and 3 bases for J; bases not matched to a gene: 6. The CDR3 sequence is 15 residues long. CDR1 and CDR2 from the germline V gene are MNHNS and SASEGT. This CDR3 reads CASSDFLTGDYGYTF. The CDR3, as DNA: TGTGCCAGCAGTGACTTTTTGACAGGGGACTATGGCTACACCTTC.

This clonotype has ten or more counts. V gene TRBV3-1 combines with J gene TRBJ1-6; D call uncertain. The CDR3 contains 14 residues. CDR1 is LGHDT, CDR2 YNNKEL, per germline (reference sequence). V gave up 0 bases and J gave up 7 bases, with 7 bases separating them. The CDR3 DNA sequence: TGTGCCAGCAGCCAAGAGGCGGGGAATTCACCCCTCCACTTT. It codes for CASSQEAGNSPLHF.

This clonotype was seen at least ten times. The chain employs TRBV29-1 and TRBJ1-1; D ambiguous. The germline gives CDR1 SQVTM, CDR2 ANQGSEA. This CDR3 has 14 residues. V was pared by 4 bases and J by 2 bases, with 14 bases between. CDR3 loop: CSVVSKGRNTEAFF. Here the CDR3 DNA reads TGCAGCGTTGTGTCTAAGGGCAGAAACACTGAAGCTTTCTTT.

The V gene is TRBV29-1, the J gene TRBJ1-2; 8 bases are shared with TRBD1. This CDR3 comprises 13 residues. The V and J ends lost 6 bases and 0 bases, in that order; junction bases with no gene match: 3. Germline CDR1 is SQVTM and CDR2 is ANQGSEA. The CDR3 here is CSVPQGANYGYTF. The DNA for the CDR3 is TGCAGCGTCCCACAGGGGGCTAACTATGGCTACACCTTC.

The genes are TRBV6-4 and TRBJ2-7, with 14 bases fitting TRBD2. With V trimmed by 5 bases and J by 4 bases, 7 bases remained unmatched. CDR3 length: 16 residues. Germline V CDR1 and CDR2: MRHNA, SNTAGT. The CDR3 bases are TGTGCCAGCAGTTTGACTAGCGGGAGGGCCATTTACGAGCAGTACTTC. Protein sequence: CASSLTSGRAIYEQYF.

A remark on this clonotype: Just one base apart from a much larger clone, this may be a read error. J is TRBJ2-3 and V is TRBV20-1; D gene unclear. The DNA end is more similar to TRBJ1-5, so the J call may be wrong. The germline CDR1 and CDR2 sequences are DFQATT and SNEGSKA (reference sequence). The CDR3 is made up of 17 amino acids. The CDR3 sequence is CSARGRTGPASPDTQHF. For the CDR3, the DNA is TGCAGTGCTAGAGGTCGAACCGGTCCCGCGAGTCCAGATACGCAGCATTTT.

This clonotype was recorded at least ten times. The chain links TRBV15 to TRBJ2-7; TRBD2 is a possible D gene (5 bases). Trimming pared 0 bases from V and 2 bases from J, leaving 14 bases between. The V gene's germline CDR1 is LNHNV and CDR2 YYDKDF (reference sequence). The CDR3 is 16 amino acids. The CDR3 protein is CATSRDRRAGPYEQYF. As DNA, the CDR3 is TGTGCCACCAGCAGAGATAGGCGGGCGGGCCCCTACGAGCAGTACTTC.

This clonotype was seen at least ten times. The chain combines TRBV10-3 with TRBJ1-1, with D possibly matching TRBD1 (5 bases). Germline V gene lookup returns CDR1 ENHRY and CDR2 SYGVKD. The V end was cut by 7 bases, the J end by 6 bases, with 15 bases between. This CDR3 contains 13 residues. CDR3 DNA: TGTGCCATCACCACCGCAGGGATCCCTGAAGCTTTCTTT. Residues: CAITTAGIPEAFF.

In this sample, this clonotype turned up many times. This sequence joins TRBV28 and TRBJ1-4; D is unclear. This CDR3 is 19 amino acids long. Trimming removed 3 bases from V and 4 bases from J, with 24 bases in between. Germline CDR1 and CDR2: MDHEN and SYDVKM. CDR3 in DNA: TGTGCCAGCAGTTTTCCGGGAGGCAACCCCTATAGCATTAATGAAAAACTGTTTTTT. Translation: CASSFPGGNPYSINEKLFF.

This clonotype was detected many times. The chain has TRBV20-1 and TRBJ2-3; 8 bases are shared with TRBD2. The germline CDR1 and CDR2 sequences are DFQATT and SNEGSKA (reference sequence). CDR3 length: 15 residues. With 0 bases clipped from V and 1 base from J, the junction kept 3 bases outside the gene matches. The CDR3 sequence: CSARDREGGTDTQYF. The CDR3, as DNA: TGCAGTGCTAGAGATCGGGAGGGGGGCACAGATACGCAGTATTTT.

This clonotype was detected ten times or more. V is TRBV6-1 and J is TRBJ2-3; no clear D. Germline CDR1 is MNHNS and CDR2 is SASEGT. V shed 6 bases and J shed 4 bases, with 17 bases lying between them. There are 15 residues in the CDR3. In DNA, the CDR3 is TGTGCCAGCAGAGACATCCAAGAGCTCCCAGATACGCAGTATTTT. It translates to CASRDIQELPDTQYF.

This clonotype was seen at least ten times. The CDR3 region is CASSGVIAAKNEQFF. The CDR3 DNA follows: TGCGCCAGCAGCGGGGTAATAGCGGCAAAAAATGAGCAGTTCTTC. V and J are TRBV5-1 and TRBJ2-1, with D possibly matching TRBD2 (6 bases). Trimming took off 4 bases at V and 7 bases at J, with 18 bases between the two ends. From germline, CDR1 is SGHRS and CDR2 YFSETQ. CDR3 length: 15 residues.

Many counts were recorded for this clonotype. The chain carries TRBV20-1 and TRBJ2-7; 9 positions match TRBD2. The V and J ends lost 3 bases and 4 bases, in that order; junction bases with no gene match: 7. Germline values: CDR1 DFQATT, CDR2 SNEGSKA (reference sequence). The CDR3 loop spans 14 amino acids. The DNA of the CDR3 is TGCAGTGCTAGTACGACTAGCGGAACTTACGAGCAGTACTTC. Protein: CSASTTSGTYEQYF.

This clonotype was observed many times. The V call is TRBV9, the J call TRBJ1-4, with D tentatively TRBD1 (5 bases). From germline, CDR1 is SGDLS and CDR2 YYNGEE. The V and J ends lost 3 bases and 7 bases respectively, with 13 bases between them. This CDR3 has 14 amino acids. The DNA for the CDR3 is TGTGCCAGCAGCGGCGGACACCCGGGTGAAAAACTGTTTTTT. This codes for CASSGGHPGEKLFF.

The V and J genes are TRBV19 and TRBJ1-3; 10 bases agree with TRBD1. The CDR3 has 18 amino acids. Losses at the gene ends were 5 bases for V and 7 bases for J; bases not matched to a gene: 17. The V gene's germline CDR1 is LNHDA and CDR2 SQIVND (reference sequence). CDR3 protein: CASSRKTGGAFIGNTIYF. The CDR3 DNA reads as TGTGCCAGTAGTCGGAAGACAGGGGGCGCGTTTATTGGGAACACCATATATTTT.

Many counts were recorded for this clonotype. V is TRBV9 and J is TRBJ2-7; TRBD1 or TRBD2 may be the D gene (6 bases each). Trimming took off 5 bases at V and 1 base at J, with 16 bases between the two ends. The CDR3 has 15 amino acids. Per germline, CDR1 SGDLS and CDR2 YYNGEE. The CDR3 loop reads CASSATGAVSYEQYF. Here the CDR3 DNA reads TGTGCCAGCAGTGCCACGGGGGCAGTTTCCTACGAGCAGTACTTC. Filled out from reference TRBV9 and TRBJ2-7, the complete variable domain reads DSGVTQTPKHLITATGQRVTLRCSPRSGDLSVYWYQQSLDQGLQFLIQYYNGEERAKGNILERFSAQQFPDLHSELNLSSLELGDSALYFCASSATGAVSYEQYFGPGTRLTVT.

Ten or more counts support this clonotype. Here the CDR3 DNA reads TGTGCCATCAGTGAGTCTGGGACAGCGAACACCGGGGAGCTGTTTTTT. This translates into CAISESGTANTGELFF. This chain connects TRBV10-3 to TRBJ2-2, with TRBD1 matching over 7 bases. CDR3 length: 16 residues. Germline CDR1 is ENHRY and CDR2 is SYGVKD. Unmatched junction bases numbered 1, after V lost 0 bases and J lost 0 bases.

This clonotype was detected ten times or more. J is TRBJ2-3 and V is TRBV15, with D possibly called TRBD1 or TRBD2 (5 bases each). V was clipped by 2 bases and J by 2 bases, with 14 bases between them. CDR1 and CDR2 (germline): LNHNV, YYDKDF (reference sequence). The CDR3 runs 16 residues. The CDR3 protein is CATSRNQGPDTDTQYF. The CDR3 DNA reads TGTGCCACCAGCAGAAATCAGGGACCAGACACAGATACGCAGTATTTT.

This clonotype has at least ten counts. This rearrangement joins TRBV20-1 to TRBJ1-1, with D tentatively TRBD1 (6 bases). V shed 7 bases and J shed 11 bases, with 17 bases lying between them. This CDR3 has 11 residues. Per germline, CDR1 DFQATT and CDR2 SNEGSKA (reference sequence). CDR3 in DNA: TGCAGTGGCGGGGGCAGGGGAGGGGCTTTCTTT. The encoded protein is CSGGGRGGAFF.